Here is one T cell receptor (beta chain) with its context. This sample is drawn from a study of shared T cell receptors in the human thymus. The V and J ends lost 5 bases and 4 bases respectively, with 6 bases between them. The germline gives CDR1 MNHNY, CDR2 SVGAGI (reference sequence). The length of the CDR3 is 11 residues. Sequencing was performed with immunoSEQ multiplex PCR; in TCRdb, only in-frame clones are kept and a portion is missing. The sample shows roughly 500,000 clones, approximately 78% of them seen only once. This sample was also put to use in a study of human thymus T cells. As reported in that work: Healthy Finnish infants having corrective surgery for congenital heart defects served as donors. Surgeons resected thymus tissue during corrective heart surgery. Across thymic and blood repertoires, the usage of V and J genes appeared to be biased. Related research has reported that thymic repertoires overlap highly among unrelated individuals.

The sequenced sample was thymocytes. The clonotype comes from a boy younger than two with a congenital heart defect. The chain recombines TRBV6-6 with TRBJ2-7; D call uncertain. CDR3 residues: CASSLLYEQYF. The DNA for the CDR3 is TGTGCCAGCAGTCTACTATACGAGCAGTACTTC.